This is a list of T cell receptor beta chains from one sample in a study of blood T cell repertoires in COVID-19. Assay: immunoSEQ multiplex PCR; the TCRdb copy retains only in-frame clones and omits some. The sample includes over 25,000 clones, 80% to 90% of them seen just once. The source material was peripheral blood. Receptor source: a human donor in a cohort sampled during active COVID-19. The CDR3 runs from the conserved cysteine through the conserved F or W. Fields, in order: CDR3 protein, CDR3 DNA, D gene, J gene, clone size, V gene. The D gene is left open where the match is weak. Rows may omit the clone size; those that give it use once, few, many or a size class.

CDR3 protein: CASSQATGSIEKLFF
CDR3 DNA: TGTGCCAGCAGTCAGGCGACAGGGAGCATTGAAAAACTGTTTTTT
D gene: TRBD1
J gene: TRBJ1-4
clone size: few
V gene: TRBV28

CDR3 protein: CASSPQASGVIYEQYF
CDR3 DNA: TGCGCCAGCAGCCCCCAGGCTAGCGGGGTTATCTACGAGCAGTACTTC
D gene: TRBD2
J gene: TRBJ2-7
clone size: NA
V gene: TRBV5-1

CDR3 protein: CASSEGQGAQPQHF
CDR3 DNA: TGTGCCAGCAGTGAGGGGCAGGGGGCGCAGCCCCAGCATTTT
D gene: TRBD1
J gene: TRBJ1-5
clone size: NA
V gene: TRBV2

CDR3 protein: CASSSNGAGVGETQYF
CDR3 DNA: TGCGCCAGCAGCTCCAACGGGGCAGGGGTCGGGGAGACCCAGTACTTC
D gene: NA
J gene: TRBJ2-5
clone size: NA
V gene: TRBV5-1

CDR3 protein: CATGIAGANEQFF
CDR3 DNA: TGCGCCACGGGGATAGCGGGGGCCAATGAGCAGTTCTTC
D gene: TRBD2
J gene: TRBJ2-1
clone size: NA
V gene: TRBV4-1

CDR3 protein: CASSYSRDSLQETQYF
CDR3 DNA: TGTGCCAGCAGTTACTCCCGGGACAGCTTACAAGAGACCCAGTACTTC
D gene: TRBD1
J gene: TRBJ2-5
clone size: NA
V gene: TRBV6-2/TRBV6-3

CDR3 protein: CASSSGGNGNTIYF
CDR3 DNA: TGTGCCAGCAGCTCCGGGGGGAATGGAAACACCATATATTTT
D gene: NA
J gene: TRBJ1-3
clone size: NA
V gene: TRBV28

CDR3 protein: CASSQTAYEQYF
CDR3 DNA: TGTGCCAGCAGCCAGACAGCGTACGAGCAGTACTTC
D gene: NA
J gene: TRBJ2-7
clone size: NA
V gene: TRBV5-6

CDR3 protein: CATSDPRLTGGDTGELFF
CDR3 DNA: TGTGCCACCAGTGATCCCCGCCTAACAGGGGGCGACACCGGGGAGCTGTTTTTT
D gene: TRBD1
J gene: TRBJ2-2
clone size: NA
V gene: TRBV24-1

CDR3 protein: CASSPEGGGTDTQYF
CDR3 DNA: TGTGCCAGCAGCCCAGAAGGGGGGGGCACAGATACGCAGTATTTT
D gene: NA
J gene: TRBJ2-3
clone size: few
V gene: TRBV7-2

CDR3 protein: CASSSRLVLGGAFF
CDR3 DNA: TGTGCCAGCAGTTCCCGGCTCGTTTTGGGGGGAGCTTTCTTT
D gene: NA
J gene: TRBJ1-1
clone size: NA
V gene: TRBV11-2

CDR3 protein: CASSVGGGHEQYF
CDR3 DNA: TGTGCCAGCAGCGTAGGAGGGGGCCACGAGCAGTACTTC
D gene: TRBD1
J gene: TRBJ2-7
clone size: NA
V gene: TRBV9

CDR3 protein: CASQRRSTGEQYF
CDR3 DNA: TGTGCCAGCCAGCGCCGATCGACCGGGGAGCAGTACTTC
D gene: NA
J gene: TRBJ2-7
clone size: NA
V gene: TRBV3-1/TRBV3-2

CDR3 protein: CASSRTSGGSTDTQYF
CDR3 DNA: TGTGCCAGCTCACGAACTAGCGGGGGGAGCACAGATACGCAGTATTTT
D gene: TRBD2
J gene: TRBJ2-3
clone size: NA
V gene: TRBV18

CDR3 protein: CASSPGASGRRDTQYF
CDR3 DNA: TGCGCCAGCAGCCCTGGGGCTAGCGGGAGGAGAGATACGCAGTATTTT
D gene: TRBD2
J gene: TRBJ2-3
clone size: few
V gene: TRBV4-1

CDR3 protein: CAWKSMSSTDTQYF
CDR3 DNA: TGTGCCTGGAAATCAATGAGCAGCACAGATACGCAGTATTTT
D gene: NA
J gene: TRBJ2-3
clone size: NA
V gene: TRBV30

CDR3 protein: CASSAPGGPEQFF
CDR3 DNA: TGCGCCAGCAGCGCGCCAGGGGGGCCTGAGCAGTTCTTC
D gene: NA
J gene: TRBJ2-1
clone size: NA
V gene: TRBV5-1

CDR3 protein: CASSLPDSTNTEAFF
CDR3 DNA: TGTGCCAGCAGTCTGCCGGACAGTACAAACACTGAAGCTTTCTTT
D gene: NA
J gene: TRBJ1-1
clone size: NA
V gene: TRBV28

CDR3 protein: CASSVSPSTGRDTEAFF
CDR3 DNA: TGTGCCAGCAGCGTTAGCCCCTCGACAGGGCGAGACACTGAAGCTTTCTTT
D gene: TRBD1
J gene: TRBJ1-1
clone size: NA
V gene: TRBV9

CDR3 protein: CASSPPNSYEQYF
CDR3 DNA: TGTGCCAGCTCACCTCCCAACTCCTACGAGCAGTACTTC
D gene: NA
J gene: TRBJ2-7
clone size: NA
V gene: TRBV18

CDR3 protein: CASSYPGTGVWNTEAFF
CDR3 DNA: TGTGCCAGCAGTTACCCAGGGACAGGGGTATGGAACACTGAAGCTTTCTTT
D gene: TRBD1
J gene: TRBJ1-1
clone size: NA
V gene: TRBV6-2/TRBV6-3

CDR3 protein: CASSYSQGLNSPLHF
CDR3 DNA: TGTGCCAGCAGTTACTCGCAGGGACTCAATTCACCCCTCCACTTT
D gene: NA
J gene: TRBJ1-6
clone size: NA
V gene: TRBV6-2/TRBV6-3

CDR3 protein: CASSFGGGTEAFF
CDR3 DNA: TGTGCCAGCAGTTTTGGGGGCGGCACTGAAGCTTTCTTT
D gene: NA
J gene: TRBJ1-1
clone size: NA
V gene: TRBV27

CDR3 protein: CASGLGLRGPNSGNTIYF
CDR3 DNA: TGTGCTAGTGGTTTGGGGCTTAGGGGTCCGAACTCTGGAAACACCATATATTTT
D gene: NA
J gene: TRBJ1-3
clone size: NA
V gene: TRBV12-5

CDR3 protein: CASSPGQGLDEAFF
CDR3 DNA: TGTGCCAGCTCACCCGGACAGGGGTTAGACGAAGCTTTCTTT
D gene: TRBD1
J gene: TRBJ1-1
clone size: NA
V gene: TRBV18

CDR3 protein: CASSVGSSRQETQYF
CDR3 DNA: TGTGCCAGCAGCGTAGGGTCTAGCCGCCAAGAGACCCAGTACTTC
D gene: NA
J gene: TRBJ2-5
clone size: NA
V gene: TRBV9

CDR3 protein: CASSGISGGAVDTQYF
CDR3 DNA: TGCGCCAGCAGCGGGATTAGCGGGGGGGCAGTAGATACGCAGTATTTT
D gene: TRBD2
J gene: TRBJ2-3
clone size: NA
V gene: TRBV5-1

CDR3 protein: CASLSGGSYEQYF
CDR3 DNA: TGTGCCAGCCTTAGCGGGGGGTCCTACGAGCAGTACTTC
D gene: TRBD2
J gene: TRBJ2-7
clone size: NA
V gene: TRBV28

CDR3 protein: CASSEASGFYNEQFF
CDR3 DNA: TGTGCCAGCAGTGAGGCTAGCGGTTTCTACAATGAGCAGTTCTTC
D gene: TRBD2
J gene: TRBJ2-1
clone size: once
V gene: TRBV2

CDR3 protein: CASSQGPRGYGYTF
CDR3 DNA: TGTGCCAGCAGTCAAGGGCCCAGGGGCTATGGCTACACCTTC
D gene: NA
J gene: TRBJ1-2
clone size: NA
V gene: TRBV6-2/TRBV6-3

CDR3 protein: CASSPHRGVEEKLFF
CDR3 DNA: TGCGCCAGCAGCCCTCACAGGGGAGTAGAAGAAAAACTGTTTTTT
D gene: TRBD1
J gene: TRBJ1-4
clone size: NA
V gene: TRBV4-1

CDR3 protein: CASSPLQDSGNTIYF
CDR3 DNA: TGTGCCAGCTCACCGCTACAGGACTCTGGAAACACCATATATTTT
D gene: NA
J gene: TRBJ1-3
clone size: NA
V gene: TRBV18

CDR3 protein: CASRGEQGVHGYTF
CDR3 DNA: TGCGCCAGCAGGGGGGAACAGGGGGTGCATGGCTACACCTTC
D gene: TRBD1
J gene: TRBJ1-2
clone size: NA
V gene: TRBV5-1

CDR3 protein: CAWSVNRNNSPLHF
CDR3 DNA: TGTGCCTGGAGTGTCAACAGAAATAATTCACCCCTCCACTTT
D gene: NA
J gene: TRBJ1-6
clone size: NA
V gene: TRBV30

CDR3 protein: CASSYGPGTGYEQYF
CDR3 DNA: TGTGCCAGCAGTTACGGACCCGGGACAGGCTACGAGCAGTACTTC
D gene: TRBD1
J gene: TRBJ2-7
clone size: few
V gene: TRBV6-2/TRBV6-3

CDR3 protein: CASSRGYEQYF
CDR3 DNA: TGTGCCAGCAGCCGCGGTTACGAGCAGTACTTC
D gene: NA
J gene: TRBJ2-7
clone size: few
V gene: TRBV3-1/TRBV3-2

CDR3 protein: CASSLSTGATGRQVTQYF
CDR3 DNA: TGTGCCAGCAGTTTATCGACAGGGGCCACCGGGCGCCAAGTTACGCAGTATTTT
D gene: TRBD1
J gene: TRBJ2-3
clone size: NA
V gene: TRBV27

CDR3 protein: CASSLGGGNQPQHF
CDR3 DNA: TGTGCCAGCAGTTTGGGGGGTGGCAATCAGCCCCAGCATTTT
D gene: NA
J gene: TRBJ1-5
clone size: NA
V gene: TRBV28

CDR3 protein: CASGDTGEVNEKLFF
CDR3 DNA: TGTGCCAGCGGAGACACAGGGGAGGTTAATGAAAAACTGTTTTTT
D gene: TRBD1
J gene: TRBJ1-4
clone size: NA
V gene: TRBV6-5

CDR3 protein: CASSLVATQETQYF
CDR3 DNA: TGTGCCAGCAGCTTAGTAGCGACCCAAGAGACCCAGTACTTC
D gene: NA
J gene: TRBJ2-5
clone size: NA
V gene: TRBV5-6

CDR3 protein: CASSTGGFYGYTF
CDR3 DNA: TGTGCCAGCAGTACTGGAGGGTTCTATGGCTACACCTTC
D gene: NA
J gene: TRBJ1-2
clone size: few
V gene: TRBV27

CDR3 protein: CASSFNPGPAETQYF
CDR3 DNA: TGTGCCAGCAGCTTTAACCCAGGGCCGGCAGAGACCCAGTACTTC
D gene: NA
J gene: TRBJ2-5
clone size: NA
V gene: TRBV5-8

CDR3 protein: CASSQSRKKVLAFF
CDR3 DNA: TGCGCCAGCAGTCAATCGAGGAAGAAGGTCCTAGCTTTCTTT
D gene: NA
J gene: TRBJ1-1
clone size: NA
V gene: TRBV23-1

CDR3 protein: CASSFGGSTDTQYF
CDR3 DNA: TGTGCCAGCAGTTTCGGGGGGAGCACAGATACGCAGTATTTT
D gene: TRBD2
J gene: TRBJ2-3
clone size: NA
V gene: TRBV6-4

CDR3 protein: CASSGPGQGEEKLFF
CDR3 DNA: TGTGCCAGCAGTGGACCGGGACAGGGAGAGGAAAAACTGTTTTTT
D gene: TRBD1
J gene: TRBJ1-4
clone size: NA
V gene: TRBV28